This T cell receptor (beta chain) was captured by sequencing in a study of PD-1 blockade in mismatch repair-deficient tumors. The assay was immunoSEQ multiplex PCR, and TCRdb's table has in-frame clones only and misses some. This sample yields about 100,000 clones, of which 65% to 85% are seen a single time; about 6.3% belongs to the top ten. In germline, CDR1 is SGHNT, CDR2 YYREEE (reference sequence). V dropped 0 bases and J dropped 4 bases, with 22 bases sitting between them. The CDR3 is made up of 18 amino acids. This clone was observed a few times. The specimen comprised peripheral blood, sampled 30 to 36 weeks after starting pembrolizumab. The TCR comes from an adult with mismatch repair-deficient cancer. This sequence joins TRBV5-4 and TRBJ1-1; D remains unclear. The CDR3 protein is CASSLGIRTLGKVTEAFF. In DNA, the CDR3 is TGTGCCAGCAGCTTGGGGATAAGGACCTTAGGGAAAGTCACTGAAGCTTTCTTT.